A single sample gave rise to the 22 T cell receptor beta chains below, sequenced in a study of read filtering for tumor transcriptome and immune sequencing (dated by TCRdb to 2019 to 2021). TCRdb shows the sequencer as Illumina HiSeq 4000. TCR libraries were constructed from 350 to 400 ng RNA using the Immunoverse kit, and molecular barcoded adaptors covering alpha/delta and beta/gamma chains were employed. The public reads were run again by TCRdb, first through fastp at Q25 and then through MiXCR, and only productive beta chains were kept. For every CDR3 protein sequence, its rows merge into one entry that carries the most common genes and DNA. Within this sample are 60,000 to 75,000 distinct CDR3 sequences, with roughly 18% of them counted one time only. The ten top clones hold approximately 11% of the sample. What was sequenced was a population of CD138-negative cells sorted from bone marrow. This specimen's cell subset or site label, interpreted: bone marrow mononuclear cells depleted of CD138+ plasma/myeloma cells by negative magnetic selection. These receptor sequences come from a donor at least 40 years old with multiple myeloma.

This clonotype has at least ten counts. The rearrangement links TRBV28 to TRBJ1-1; D unclear. CDR3 length: 13 residues. Trimming left V 6 bases short and J 2 bases short, with 10 bases between. In germline, CDR1 is MDHEN, CDR2 SYDVKM. The CDR3 bases are TGTGCCAGCAGGGGTCAAGGAAACACTGAAGCTTTCTTT. It yields the protein CASRGQGNTEAFF.

In this sample, this clonotype is medium-sized (0.01 to 0.1%). V is TRBV15 and J is TRBJ2-7, with 8 nucleotides matching TRBD1. The CDR3 has 14 residues. Per germline, CDR1 LNHNV and CDR2 YYDKDF (reference sequence). V was clipped by 5 bases and J by 2 bases; unmatched bases: 5. This chain's CDR3 is CATSWGDRTYEQYF. CDR3 nucleotides: TGTGCCACCAGCTGGGGGGACAGGACCTACGAGCAGTACTTC.

As for this clonotype: A much larger clone is a single base away; this may be a read error. The genes are TRBV7-9 and TRBJ2-3; D gene ambiguous. The V gene's germline CDR1 is SEHNR and CDR2 FQNEAQ (reference sequence). The CDR3 contains 15 residues. The CDR3 sequence is CTSSPKGLDTDTQYF. In DNA, the CDR3 is TGTACCAGCAGCCCCAAGGGCCTTGACACAGATACGCAGTATTTT.

The chain couples TRBV7-9 to TRBJ2-1, with D uncertain. The CDR3 sequence is 13 residues long. The V gene lost 1 base and the J gene lost 8 bases, with 9 bases spanning the gap. CDR1 and CDR2 from the germline V gene are SEHNR and FQNEAQ (reference sequence). The CDR3, as DNA: TGTGCCAGCAGCTTAGTAATGGGCCATGAGCAGTTCTTC. It encodes CASSLVMGHEQFF.

This clonotype was recorded many times. The rearrangement uses TRBV28 and TRBJ2-7, with 9 nucleotides matching TRBD2. The length of the CDR3 is 15 residues. V was clipped by 7 bases and J by 2 bases; unmatched bases: 9. Germline V gives CDR1 MDHEN, CDR2 SYDVKM. CDR3 region: CASTAPASGTYEQYF. The CDR3 bases are TGTGCCAGCACCGCCCCGGCTAGCGGGACCTACGAGCAGTACTTC.

This clonotype was recorded at least ten times. The rearrangement links TRBV11-2 to TRBJ2-7; 10 bases fit TRBD1. The V and J ends lost 0 bases and 4 bases, in that order; junction bases with no gene match: 9. Germline V gene data show CDR1 as SGHAT and CDR2 as FQNNGV. The CDR3 contains 17 residues. CDR3 coding DNA: TGTGCCAGCAGCTTAGACACCGGGACAGGGGTAGTGTACGAGCAGTACTTC. This sequence encodes CASSLDTGTGVVYEQYF. Full variable domain (rest looked up from reference TRBV11-2 and TRBJ2-7): EAGVAQSPRYKIIEKRQSVAFWCNPISGHATLYWYQQILGQGPKLLIQFQNNGVVDDSQLPKDRFSAERLKGVDSTLKIQPAKLEDSAVYLCASSLDTGTGVVYEQYFGPGTRLTVT.

Details on this clonotype: A much more abundant neighbour one base away suggests this may be a read error. The J gene is TRBJ2-1, the V gene TRBV11-1; possibly TRBD2 for D (5 bases). The CDR3 loop spans 12 amino acids. V was pared by 1 base and J by 9 bases, with 7 bases between. Germline V gene lookup returns CDR1 SGHAT and CDR2 FQDESV (reference sequence). Here the CDR3 DNA reads TGTGCCAGCAGCTTAGTGGGAGTTGAGCAGTTCTTC. It is translated as CASSLVGVEQFF.

Ten or more counts support this clonotype. V gene TRBV7-2 combines with J gene TRBJ2-3; TRBD2 is a possible D gene (5 bases). This CDR3 region has 15 residues. V was shortened by 0 bases and J by 2 bases, with 9 bases between the two germline ends. Germline-derived CDR1 and CDR2 are SGHTA and FQGNSA. The CDR3 sequence is CASSLASGNTDTQYF. In DNA form, the CDR3 reads TGTGCCAGCAGCTTAGCGTCGGGAAACACAGATACGCAGTATTTT.

This clonotype was observed many times. The chain recombines TRBV20-1 with TRBJ2-5; no definite D call. The CDR3 consists of 14 residues. The germline CDR1 and CDR2 sequences are DFQATT and SNEGSKA (reference sequence). Trimming took 0 bases from V and 2 from J, leaving 10 bases between them. The DNA for the CDR3 is TGCAGTGCTAGAGATCCACTTACTCAAGAGACCCAGTACTTC. This gives the protein CSARDPLTQETQYF.

Concerning this clonotype itself: With a much larger clone just one base away, this may be a read error. The chain is built from TRBV12-3 or TRBV12-4 and TRBJ2-7, with D unclear. Trimming removed 3 bases from V and 0 bases from J, with 18 bases in between. The CDR3 is 17 amino acids. CDR3 residues: CASSFRAPRFNSYEQYF. The DNA of the CDR3 is TGTGCCAGCAGTTTCCGGGCGCCCAGGTTCAACTCCTACGAGCAGTACTTC.

This clonotype has ten or more counts. The CDR3 DNA sequence: TGTGCCAGCAGTTTAATGGCGGACCAAGAGACCCAGTACTTC. Translating it yields CASSLMADQETQYF. The chain links TRBV27 to TRBJ2-5; D gene unclear. The CDR3 is 14 amino acids. Per germline, CDR1 MNHEY and CDR2 SMNVEV (reference sequence). V was pared by 2 bases and J by 0 bases, with 7 bases between.

This clonotype was counted a single time. A much larger clone differs by one base, so this may be a read error. CDR3 residues: CASSDSFQDTQYF. The CDR3 nucleotides are TGTGCCAGTAGCGACAGCTTCCAAGACACCCAGTACTTC. The chain couples TRBV19 to TRBJ2-5; tentative D call: TRBD1 (5 bases). Per germline, CDR1 LNHDA and CDR2 SQIVND (reference sequence). The CDR3 covers 13 residues. Together with reference TRBV19 and TRBJ2-5, the CDR3 gives the full variable domain: DGGITQSPKYLFRKEGQNVTLSCEQNLNHDAMYWYRQDPGQGLRLIYYSQIVNDFQKGDIAEGYSVSREKKESFPLTVTSAQKNPTAFYLCASSDSFQDTQYFGPGTRLLVL.

The table lists this clonotype with many counts. The chain has TRBV28 and TRBJ1-2, with TRBD1 matching 12 bases. Germline values: CDR1 MDHEN, CDR2 SYDVKM. The CDR3 is 16 residues long. Trimming at V came to 6 bases and at J to 7 bases, leaving 12 bases not matched to a gene. The CDR3 DNA is TGTGCCAGCAGCAAACGCGGGACAGGGGGCCGGGCTGGCTACACCTTC. Translated, it gives CASSKRGTGGRAGYTF.

This clonotype was counted ten times or more. The chain combines TRBV29-1 with TRBJ2-2; TRBD1 matches 9 bases. With V trimmed by 1 base and J by 6 bases, 9 bases remained unmatched. Germline CDR1 and CDR2: SQVTM and ANQGSEA. The CDR3 totals 16 residues. DNA for the CDR3: TGCAGCGTTGAAGGGGCGGGGACAGGGCTCCCCGGGGAGCTGTTTTTT. Translation gives CSVEGAGTGLPGELFF.

This clonotype was picked up many times. The chain couples TRBV7-9 to TRBJ1-3, with D hard to call. The CDR3 contains 15 residues. Deletions cut 6 bases from V and 0 bases from J, with 12 bases between. Germline CDR1 SEHNR, CDR2 FQNEAQ (reference sequence). The CDR3 nucleotides read TGTGCCAGCAGGAACGCCCCGAGCTCTGGAAACACCATATATTTT. Translating gives CASRNAPSSGNTIYF.

This clonotype was recorded a few times. This chain links TRBV10-2 with TRBJ1-5; D unresolved. Germline loops: CDR1 WSHSY, CDR2 SAAADI. V lost 8 bases, J lost 7 bases, and 18 bases lay in between. CDR3 length: 14 residues. The CDR3 spells CASSEVGIRQPQHF. The CDR3 coding sequence is TGCGCCAGCTCGGAGGTAGGGATACGGCAGCCCCAGCATTTT.

This clonotype was detected many times. Mismatch with germline at one junction end may stem from a read error. The rearrangement joins TRBV7-7 to TRBJ2-2; D gene unclear. Per the germline V gene, CDR1 is SSHAT and CDR2 is FNYEAQ (reference sequence). The CDR3 has 13 residues. The CDR3 bases are TGTGCTAGCAGCTTAAGGAGTCCCGGGGAGCTGTTTTTT. As protein: CASSLRSPGELFF.

On this clonotype itself: This may be a read error: a much more frequent sequence differs by one nucleotide. The genes are TRBV6-5 and TRBJ2-6, with D tentatively TRBD1 (5 bases). CDR3 length: 15 residues. The germline V gene has CDR1 MNHEY and CDR2 SVGAGI. The CDR3 region is CASSHDNRGADVLTF. The CDR3 region has the DNA TGTGCCAGCAGCCACGACAATCGTGGGGCCGACGTCCTGACTTTC.

This clonotype showed up just a few times. The chain has TRBV23-1 and TRBJ2-2; TRBD1 aligns across 7 bases. TRBV23-1 is filed as an ORF, its function uncertain. After removal of 6 bases from V and 6 bases from J, the junction contained 10 bases not matched to a gene. The CDR3 is 15 amino acids. For the CDR3, the DNA is TGCGCCAGCAGCAGACGACAGGGAGCGGCCGGGGAGCTGTTTTTT. Translation: CASSRRQGAAGELFF.

This clonotype was seen ten or more times. This chain joins TRBV19 and TRBJ2-1; 7 positions match TRBD1. V shed 2 bases, J shed 6 bases, and the junction held 10 bases outside the gene matches. The CDR3 is made up of 16 amino acids. Germline V gene lookup returns CDR1 LNHDA and CDR2 SQIVND (reference sequence). CDR3 protein: CASSIRATGISNEQFF. The CDR3 DNA is TGTGCCAGTAGTATAAGGGCGACAGGGATCAGCAATGAGCAGTTCTTC.

The chain is built from TRBV12-3 or TRBV12-4 and TRBJ1-2; D uncertain. With 6 bases removed from V and 8 bases from J, the gap between germline ends came to 10 bases. The CDR3 is made up of 11 amino acids. The CDR3 DNA reads as TGTGCCAGCAGACTGGACGGCGGCTACACCTTC. Protein product: CASRLDGGYTF.

This chain uses TRBV24-1 with TRBJ2-5; 8 bases are a match to TRBD1. The CDR3 contains 17 residues. Germline CDR1 reads KGHDR; CDR2 reads SFDVKD. J gave up 6 bases and V 5 bases, and 16 bases lay outside the gene matches. The CDR3 protein is CATSAAPGTGEGKTQYF. In nucleotides, the CDR3 is TGTGCCACCAGTGCCGCGCCCGGGACAGGAGAGGGAAAGACCCAGTACTTC.